A selection of T cell receptor beta chains follows, all from one sample in a study of blood T cell repertoires in COVID-19. The table came from immunoSEQ multiplex PCR; TCRdb's copy has only in-frame clones and leaves some out. The sample carries 250,000 to 300,000 clones, nearly 90% recorded once. The specimen sequenced was PBMCs or T cells enriched from blood (not recorded which). These receptors originate from a woman aged 25 to 39 who had recovered from COVID-19. CDR3s include the opening cysteine and the closing phenylalanine or tryptophan. D genes are given only for firm matches. Only part of the rows carry a size: once, few, many, or a class if the clone is expanded.

TRBJ2-7,-,TRBV6-1,TRBD2,14,TGTGCCAGCAGTGATCTAGCGGGGGTATACGAGCAGTACTTC,CASSDLAGVYEQYF
TRBJ2-5,once,TRBV10-3,-,12,TGTGCCATCGGAGGGGATAGGGAGACCCAGTACTTC,CAIGGDRETQYF
TRBJ1-3,-,TRBV5-4,TRBD1,16,TGTGCCAGCAGCGGACAGGGCCTTCACTCTGGAAACACCATATATTTT,CASSGQGLHSGNTIYF
TRBJ2-7,-,TRBV29-1,-,13,TGCAGCGTTGGGCGGGACAGCTCCTACGAGCAGTACTTC,CSVGRDSSYEQYF
TRBJ1-1,-,TRBV7-9,TRBD1,17,TGTGCCAGCAGCTTACCCCGGAACGGGACAGGTTCCACTGAAGCTTTCTTT,CASSLPRNGTGSTEAFF
TRBJ1-2,once,TRBV27,TRBD1,15,TGTGCCAGCAGCTCACAGGGGGCCGTGTTCTATGGCTACACCTTC,CASSSQGAVFYGYTF
TRBJ2-2,-,TRBV5-1,TRBD1,16,TGCGCCAGCAGCGACTACAGGGGGCTGGACACCGGGGAGCTGTTTTTT,CASSDYRGLDTGELFF
TRBJ1-6,few,TRBV14,-,15,TGTGCCAGCAGCCAAGAAGGTTGGGGGGGATCACCCCTCCACTTT,CASSQEGWGGSPLHF
TRBJ2-4,-,TRBV3-1/TRBV3-2,TRBD1,12,TGTGCCAGCAGCCAGGACAGGGGCCTCCAGTACTTC,CASSQDRGLQYF
TRBJ1-2,-,TRBV7-2,-,13,TGTGCCAGCAGCTCATTCCCAGAATATGGCTACACCTTC,CASSSFPEYGYTF
TRBJ1-1,-,TRBV18,-,14,TGTGCCAGCCAACCGGGAGCCCCGAACACTGAAGCTTTCTTT,CASQPGAPNTEAFF
TRBJ2-1,-,TRBV7-6,-,15,TGTGCCAGCAGCTTAGCCTCAAGGGAGTACAATGAGCAGTTCTTC,CASSLASREYNEQFF
TRBJ1-1,-,TRBV11-3,-,12,TGTGCCAGCAGCTTAGAGGCCAGTAAAGCTTTCTTT,CASSLEASKAFF
TRBJ1-1,-,TRBV18,-,13,TGTGCCAGCTCACCAAGAGCCTCCACTGAAGCTTTCTTT,CASSPRASTEAFF
TRBJ1-2,-,TRBV2,TRBD1,13,TGTGCCACGCTCATACAGGGGCCGGATGGCTACACCTTC,CATLIQGPDGYTF
TRBJ2-4,-,TRBV7-9,-,14,TGTGCCAGCTCGGGGGTTCGAGCCAAAAACATTCAGTACTTC,CASSGVRAKNIQYF
TRBJ2-2,-,TRBV18,TRBD1,17,TGTGCCAGCTCACCACTTCAGGGGGCTCGGGATACCGGGGAGCTGTTTTTT,CASSPLQGARDTGELFF
TRBJ1-2,-,TRBV2,-,14,TGTGCCAGCAGGGGGGACTCCGGTGGCGGGGGCAACACCTTC,CASRGDSGGGGNTF
TRBJ1-4,-,TRBV7-2,-,14,TGTGCCAGCAGCTTAGGAGGGAAAAGAGAAAAACTGTTTTTT,CASSLGGKREKLFF
TRBJ2-5,-,TRBV5-6,TRBD1,13,TGTGCCAGCAGCTGGGACAGGGGTGAGACCCAGTACTTC,CASSWDRGETQYF
TRBJ1-1,-,TRBV5-4,TRBD1,15,TGTGCCAGCAGCTCAGGACAGGGGATGTACACTGAAGCTTTCTTT,CASSSGQGMYTEAFF
TRBJ2-5,-,TRBV28,-,11,TGTGCCAGCCGAGCCCGGGGGACCCAGTACTTC,CASRARGTQYF
TRBJ1-1,-,TRBV5-1,-,15,TGCGCCAGCAGCTTGTACGGCAGGGCGAACACTGAAGCTTTCTTT,CASSLYGRANTEAFF
TRBJ2-7,-,TRBV6-2/TRBV6-3,TRBD2,17,TGTGCCAGCAGTTTCCGCGGAGACGAGCGGGAGAAGGAGAAGCAGTACTTC,CASSFRGDEREKEKQYF
TRBJ2-1,once,TRBV28,-,16,TGTGCCAGCAGTTTTGTTCGGCGGAAGGCAAACAATGAGCAGTTCTTC,CASSFVRRKANNEQFF
TRBJ1-6,-,TRBV3-1/TRBV3-2,TRBD1,20,TGTGCCAGCAGCCAAGATTCTTTCGGTCCCCCGACAGGGGGAATTTCACCCCTCCACTTT,CASSQDSFGPPTGGISPLHF
TRBJ1-5,-,TRBV6-5,-,16,TGTGCCAGCAGTTATCACCCGGGATCTACGAATCAGCCCCAGCATTTT,CASSYHPGSTNQPQHF
TRBJ1-4,-,TRBV5-1,-,15,TGCGCCAGCGCCTCCCAGGTCCCCGAAAATGAAAAACTGTTTTTT,CASASQVPENEKLFF
TRBJ1-6,-,TRBV7-8,TRBD1,16,TGTGCCAGCAGCCGCAATTCCGGGACAGGGAATTCACCCCTCCACTTT,CASSRNSGTGNSPLHF
TRBJ1-2,once,TRBV19,-,12,TGTGCCAGTAGTATTGCGGCTTATGGCTACACCTTC,CASSIAAYGYTF
TRBJ2-7,-,TRBV2,TRBD1,13,TGTGCCATACAGGGGACAAACTCCTACGAGCAGTACTTC,CAIQGTNSYEQYF
TRBJ2-1,-,TRBV28,-,13,TGTGCCAGCAGTCCCGGACAGTACAATGAGCAGTTCTTC,CASSPGQYNEQFF
TRBJ2-2,-,TRBV5-4,TRBD2,16,TGTGCCAGCAGCTCAAAAGCGGGGTCGAACACCGGGGAGCTGTTTTTT,CASSSKAGSNTGELFF
TRBJ1-5,few,TRBV10-1,TRBD1,13,TGCGCCAGCAGTACAGGGGGGGGTCAGCCCCAGCATTTT,CASSTGGGQPQHF
TRBJ1-2,-,TRBV6-5,TRBD1,14,TGTGCCAGCAGACGCACAGGGGATAACTATGGCTACACCTTC,CASRRTGDNYGYTF
TRBJ2-5,-,TRBV18,-,14,TGTGCCAGCTCACCCGGACAGGCGGGGGAGACCCAGTACTTC,CASSPGQAGETQYF
TRBJ2-7,-,TRBV29-1,-,15,TGCAGCGTTGAAGATGGGGGCAGGGGAATCCACGAGCAGTACTTC,CSVEDGGRGIHEQYF
TRBJ2-7,-,TRBV29-1,TRBD1,13,TGCAGCGTTATTGGACAGGGAAACTACGAGCAGTACTTC,CSVIGQGNYEQYF
TRBJ2-3,-,TRBV3-1/TRBV3-2,-,18,TGTGCCAGCAGCCCCAATATAAGAGCGGAGCCTCGCACAGATACGCAGTATTTT,CASSPNIRAEPRTDTQYF
TRBJ2-2,-,TRBV6-2/TRBV6-3,TRBD2,17,TGTGCCAGCAGTACAGTGACTAGCGGGAGTGGAACCGGGGAGCTGTTTTTT,CASSTVTSGSGTGELFF
TRBJ2-1,-,TRBV5-4,-,11,TGTGCCAGCAGCTCCGGTACTGAGCAGTTCTTC,CASSSGTEQFF
TRBJ1-5,-,TRBV19,-,16,TGTGCCAGTAGTATTAGTCCAGCGCGGCGCAATCAGCCCCAGCATTTT,CASSISPARRNQPQHF
TRBJ2-5,-,TRBV24-1,TRBD2,15,TGTGCCACCAGTGATTTGACCAGCGGGAAAGAGACCCAGTACTTC,CATSDLTSGKETQYF
TRBJ1-1,-,TRBV24-1,-,14,TGTGCCACCAGGGACAGCTTAGGGGGCACTGAAGCTTTCTTT,CATRDSLGGTEAFF
TRBJ1-3,-,TRBV6-1,TRBD1,14,TGTGCCAGCATGGGGACAGGGGGGGGAAACACCATATATTTT,CASMGTGGGNTIYF
TRBJ2-1,-,TRBV24-1,-,16,TGTGCCACCAGTGCAGCTACAGCAGCCTCCTACAATGAGCAGTTCTTC,CATSAATAASYNEQFF
TRBJ1-2,-,TRBV7-9,-,14,TGTGCCAGCAGCTCCCAGCAGGGGCTCTTTGGCTACACCTTC,CASSSQQGLFGYTF
TRBJ2-1,-,TRBV9,-,16,TGTGCCAGCAGCGTCTCCCTGGGGGGGCTTGGCAATGAGCAGTTCTTC,CASSVSLGGLGNEQFF
TRBJ2-1,-,TRBV7-8,-,14,TGTGCCAGCAGCTCTCCGGGACTCGACAATGAGCAGTTCTTC,CASSSPGLDNEQFF
TRBJ1-2,-,TRBV9,-,12,TGTGCCAGCGATTCTGAAGGGGCGGGCTACACCTTC,CASDSEGAGYTF
TRBJ2-1,-,TRBV19,TRBD2,15,TGTGCCAGTAGGCCCGGGACTAGGTATGAGAATGAGCAGTTCTTC,CASRPGTRYENEQFF
TRBJ1-1,-,TRBV6-5,-,13,TGTGCCAGCGTTAATCAACGGGGACAAGAAGCTTTCTTT,CASVNQRGQEAFF
TRBJ2-3,-,TRBV5-4,-,15,TGTGCCAGCAGCCCTGGACGCGGGGTATCAGATACGCAGTATTTT,CASSPGRGVSDTQYF
TRBJ2-1,-,TRBV7-2,-,14,TGTGCCAGCACCCTCTGGGGAGCATACAATGAGCAGTTCTTC,CASTLWGAYNEQFF